The sequence of this T cell receptor (beta chain) was determined in a study of immune evolution from preneoplasia to lung adenocarcinoma. H&E slides confirmed each diagnosis, reviewed by two pathologists independently. Profiled with immunoSEQ multiplex PCR; TCRdb holds only in-frame clones, not every one. The repertoire has about 27,000 clones, around 70% of them found once; the top ten carry roughly 5.8%. Losses at the gene ends were 3 bases for V and 1 base for J; bases not matched to a gene: 19. Germline lookup yields CDR1 MNHEY and CDR2 SMNVEV (reference sequence). The CDR3 covers 20 residues. The receptor was derived from a person between 55 and 69 years old with invasive lung adenocarcinoma. Some clones in this sample may be carry-over from other donors' samples. V usage is TRBV27 and J usage is TRBJ2-3; 7 positions agree with TRBD2. The sequencing sample was made of FFPE invasive lung adenocarcinoma tissue. The CDR3 region is CASSFILPRGSGIRTDTQYF. Written as DNA, the CDR3 is TGTGCCAGCAGTTTTATTCTCCCTCGTGGAAGCGGGATCCGCACAGATACGCAGTATTTT.